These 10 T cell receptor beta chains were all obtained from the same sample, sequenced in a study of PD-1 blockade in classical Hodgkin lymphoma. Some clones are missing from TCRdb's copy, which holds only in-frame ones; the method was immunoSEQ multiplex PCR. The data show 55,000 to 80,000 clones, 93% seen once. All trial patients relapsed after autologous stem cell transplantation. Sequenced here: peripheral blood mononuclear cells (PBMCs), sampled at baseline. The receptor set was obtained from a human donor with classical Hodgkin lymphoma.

The CDR3 nucleotides are TGTGCCACCAGCCCGTTCCAAGAGACCCAGTACTTC. Its translation: CATSPFQETQYF. V gene TRBV15 combines with J gene TRBJ2-5; D remains unclear. V dropped 5 bases and J dropped 1 base, with 5 bases sitting between them. The CDR3 totals 12 residues. Germline CDR1 LNHNV, CDR2 YYDKDF (reference sequence).

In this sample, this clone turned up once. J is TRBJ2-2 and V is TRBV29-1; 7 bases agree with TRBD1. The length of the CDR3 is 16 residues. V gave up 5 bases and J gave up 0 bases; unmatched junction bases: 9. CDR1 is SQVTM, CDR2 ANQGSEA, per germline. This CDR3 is CSVLPRDSANTGELFF. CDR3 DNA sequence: TGCAGCGTTCTACCCCGGGACAGCGCGAACACCGGGGAGCTGTTTTTT.

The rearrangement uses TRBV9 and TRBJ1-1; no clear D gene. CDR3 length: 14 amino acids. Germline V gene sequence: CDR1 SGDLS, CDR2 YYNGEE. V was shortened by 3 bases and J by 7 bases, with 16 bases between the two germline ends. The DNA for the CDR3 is TGTGCCAGCAGCGCCCTCCGACTCACCGGTGAAGCTTTCTTT. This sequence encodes CASSALRLTGEAFF.

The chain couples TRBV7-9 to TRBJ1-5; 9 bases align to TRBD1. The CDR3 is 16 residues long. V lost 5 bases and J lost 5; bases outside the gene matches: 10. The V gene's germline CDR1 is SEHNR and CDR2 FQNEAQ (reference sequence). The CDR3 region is CASSPGSGTGYQPQHF. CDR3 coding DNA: TGTGCCAGCAGCCCGGGATCGGGGACAGGGTATCAGCCCCAGCATTTT. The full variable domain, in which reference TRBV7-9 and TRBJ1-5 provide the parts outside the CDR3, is DTGVSQNPRHKITKRGQNVTFRCDPISEHNRLYWYRQTLGQGPEFLTYFQNEAQLEKSRLLSDRFSAERPKGSFSTLEIQRTEQGDSAMYLCASSPGSGTGYQPQHFGDGTRLSIL.

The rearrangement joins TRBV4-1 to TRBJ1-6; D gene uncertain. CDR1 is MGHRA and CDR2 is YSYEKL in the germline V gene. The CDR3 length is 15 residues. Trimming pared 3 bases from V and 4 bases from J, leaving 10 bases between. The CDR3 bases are TGCGCCAGCAGCCAGGTTGACACATATAATTCACCCCTCCACTTT. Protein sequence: CASSQVDTYNSPLHF.

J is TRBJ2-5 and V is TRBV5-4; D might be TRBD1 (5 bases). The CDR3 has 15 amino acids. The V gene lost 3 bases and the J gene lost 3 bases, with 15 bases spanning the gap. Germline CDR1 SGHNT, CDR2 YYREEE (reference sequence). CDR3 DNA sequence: TGTGCCAGCAGCTCGGACCAAGGGGCTGAAGAGACCCAGTACTTC. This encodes CASSSDQGAEETQYF.

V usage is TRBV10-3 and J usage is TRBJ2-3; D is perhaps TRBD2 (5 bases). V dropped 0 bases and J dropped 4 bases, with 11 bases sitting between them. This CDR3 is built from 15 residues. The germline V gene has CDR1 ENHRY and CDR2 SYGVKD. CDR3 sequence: CAISESTRSADTQYF. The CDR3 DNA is TGTGCCATCAGTGAGTCCACTAGGTCGGCAGATACGCAGTATTTT.

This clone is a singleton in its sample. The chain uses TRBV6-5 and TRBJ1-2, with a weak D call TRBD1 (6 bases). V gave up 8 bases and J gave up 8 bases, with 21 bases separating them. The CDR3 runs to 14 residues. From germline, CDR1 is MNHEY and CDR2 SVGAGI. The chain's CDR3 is CASAFGGAGPGYTF. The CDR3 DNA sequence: TGTGCCAGCGCCTTCGGGGGGGCGGGGCCGGGCTACACCTTC.

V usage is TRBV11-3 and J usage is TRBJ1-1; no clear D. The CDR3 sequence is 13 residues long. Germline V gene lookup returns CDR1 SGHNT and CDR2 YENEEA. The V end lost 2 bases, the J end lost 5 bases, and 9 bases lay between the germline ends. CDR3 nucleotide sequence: TGTGCCAGCAGCTTACTGGGTGGGACTGAAGCTTTCTTT. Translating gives CASSLLGGTEAFF.

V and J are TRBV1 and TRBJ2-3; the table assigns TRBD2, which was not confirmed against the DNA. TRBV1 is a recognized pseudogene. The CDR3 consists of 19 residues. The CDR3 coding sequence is TGCACCAGCAGCCAAGATCGGCCTAGCGGGATTACTAGCACAGATACGCAGTATTTT. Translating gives CTSSQDRPSGITSTDTQYF.